These T cell receptor beta chains were read from a single sample in a study of cytomegalovirus exposure and HLA in healthy donors. The table came from immunoSEQ multiplex PCR; TCRdb's copy has only in-frame clones and leaves some out. The sample has about 140,000 clones, roughly 76% seen once. Sequenced material: PBMCs. These receptors came from a female donor in good health and CMV-seronegative. Both conserved end residues are part of each CDR3. The D gene is left open where the match is weak. Part of the rows lack a size; the others show once, few, many or a class for expanded clones.

>TRBJ1-1|TRBV4-1|TRBD1|NA
CASSQWTGVNTEAFF
TGCGCCAGCAGCCAATGGACAGGGGTTAACACTGAAGCTTTCTTT
>TRBJ1-3|TRBV4-2|TRBD1|NA
CASSQQGAISGNTIYF
TGTGCCAGCAGCCAACAGGGGGCGATCTCTGGAAACACCATATATTTT
>TRBJ2-7|TRBV7-2|TRBD2|few
CASSATASGGPTYEQYF
TGTGCCAGCAGTGCTACCGCTAGCGGGGGCCCCACCTACGAGCAGTACTTC
>TRBJ2-1|TRBV7-7|TRBD1|NA
CASSQGQGKNEQFF
TGTGCTAGCAGCCAAGGACAGGGTAAGAATGAGCAGTTCTTC
>TRBJ1-2|TRBV28|NA|NA
CASKPDTPAYTF
TGTGCCAGCAAGCCGGACACTCCGGCCTACACCTTC
>TRBJ1-2|TRBV7-8|NA|NA
CASSLYALGDYGYTF
TGTGCCAGCAGCTTATACGCCCTGGGCGACTATGGCTACACCTTC
>TRBJ2-1|TRBV7-2|NA|NA
CASSLSAGASYNEQFF
TGTGCCAGCAGCTTATCCGCTGGGGCCTCCTACAATGAGCAGTTCTTC
>TRBJ1-4|TRBV27|TRBD1|NA
CASSLTRQGAYEKLFF
TGTGCCAGCAGTTTGACCCGACAGGGGGCTTATGAAAAACTGTTTTTT
>TRBJ1-1|TRBV28|NA|NA
CASSPGSQGNTEAFF
TGTGCCAGCAGTCCCGGATCTCAGGGGAACACTGAAGCTTTCTTT
>TRBJ2-7|TRBV7-9|TRBD2|NA
CSSSKGTSGSSYEQYF
TGTTCCAGCAGCAAGGGGACTAGCGGGAGTTCCTACGAGCAGTACTTC
>TRBJ1-2|TRBV10-3|NA|few
CAISDDSYGYTF
TGTGCCATCAGTGATGACAGCTATGGCTACACCTTC
>TRBJ2-7|TRBV11-3|NA|NA
CASSPPVRGGTVYEQYF
TGTGCCAGCAGCCCCCCCGTAAGGGGCGGGACTGTCTACGAGCAGTACTTC
>TRBJ1-5|TRBV19|NA|few
CASQLDRRQPQHF
TGTGCCAGTCAATTAGACAGGAGACAGCCCCAGCATTTT
>TRBJ2-7|TRBV11-3|TRBD1|NA
CASSRDRGLTYEQYF
TGTGCCAGCAGCCGGGACAGGGGGTTGACTTACGAGCAGTACTTC
>TRBJ2-1|TRBV5-1|TRBD2|NA
CASSLLASGGGGQFF
TGCGCCAGCAGCTTGTTGGCTAGCGGGGGGGGTGGGCAGTTCTTC
>TRBJ1-5|TRBV19|NA|NA
CASSADRNYQPQHF
TGTGCCAGTAGTGCTGACAGGAATTATCAGCCCCAGCATTTT
>TRBJ2-6|TRBV7-9|NA|NA
CSSSATGSGANVLTF
TGTTCCAGCAGCGCCACAGGGTCTGGGGCCAACGTCCTGACTTTC
>TRBJ2-7|TRBV14|TRBD1|NA
CASSHGTGGYEQYF
TGTGCCAGCAGCCATGGGACAGGGGGTTACGAGCAGTACTTC
>TRBJ2-5|TRBV6-1|TRBD1|NA
CASSEDREETQYF
TGTGCCAGCAGTGAGGACAGGGAAGAGACCCAGTACTTC
>TRBJ2-1|TRBV9|NA|NA
CASSVQGKKNNEQFF
TGTGCCAGCAGCGTACAGGGGAAAAAGAATAATGAGCAGTTCTTC
>TRBJ1-2|TRBV4-1|NA|NA
CASSQDRWEVYGYTF
TGCGCCAGCAGCCAAGATCGGTGGGAGGTATATGGCTACACCTTC
>TRBJ2-3|TRBV19|TRBD1|NA
CASSGRDRGRREDTQYF
TGTGCCAGTAGTGGGCGGGACAGGGGGCGTAGGGAAGATACGCAGTATTTT
>TRBJ1-2|TRBV27|TRBD1|NA
CASSLRDSHGYTF
TGTGCCAGCAGTCTCCGGGACAGCCATGGCTACACCTTC
>TRBJ2-7|TRBV4-1|NA|few
CASSQSGGREQYF
TGCGCCAGCAGCCAATCAGGGGGGCGGGAGCAGTACTTC
>TRBJ1-1|TRBV6-5|NA|few
CASSRFTMGGTEAFF
TGTGCCAGCAGCCGTTTTACCATGGGGGGCACTGAAGCTTTCTTT
>TRBJ1-1|TRBV5-1|NA|NA
CASRGGGTEAFF
TGCGCCAGCAGGGGTGGAGGCACTGAAGCTTTCTTT
>TRBJ2-1|TRBV6-4|TRBD2|NA
CASSAGRLATGADEQFF
TGTGCCAGCAGTGCGGGGCGACTAGCGACGGGGGCGGATGAGCAGTTCTTC
>TRBJ1-2|TRBV5-1|NA|NA
CASSFGELDYGYTF
TGCGCCAGCAGCTTTGGGGAGTTAGACTATGGCTACACCTTC
>TRBJ1-5|TRBV6-1|TRBD1|NA
CASSATGGAVNQPQHF
TGTGCCAGCAGTGCCACAGGGGGCGCGGTCAATCAGCCCCAGCATTTT
>TRBJ2-7|TRBV9|NA|NA
CASSVGQATEQYF
TGTGCCAGCAGCGTAGGCCAAGCCACCGAGCAGTACTTC
>TRBJ1-4|TRBV6-1|NA|few
CASSEGTAYEKLFF
TGTGCCAGCAGTGAAGGGACAGCCTATGAAAAACTGTTTTTT
>TRBJ1-2|TRBV6-6|NA|NA
CASSSLTGPYGYTF
TGTGCCAGCAGTTCCCTGACAGGCCCCTATGGCTACACCTTC
>TRBJ2-3|TRBV27|TRBD1|NA
CASSDRGLGDTQYF
TGTGCCAGCAGTGACAGGGGGCTGGGAGATACGCAGTATTTT
>TRBJ2-7|TRBV15|NA|NA
CATSRDRGTTTYEQYF
TGTGCCACCAGCAGAGATAGGGGGACGACTACCTACGAGCAGTACTTC
>TRBJ1-1|TRBV6-6|TRBD1|few
CASIQPRGSNTEAFF
TGTGCCAGCATACAACCCAGGGGGTCGAACACTGAAGCTTTCTTT
>TRBJ2-3|TRBV7-2|NA|NA
CASRHPAGTWGSTDTQYF
TGTGCCAGCAGGCATCCCGCCGGTACCTGGGGCAGTACAGATACGCAGTATTTT
>TRBJ2-2|TRBV18|TRBD2|NA
CASSPSASGATNTGELFF
TGTGCCAGCTCACCATCAGCTAGCGGGGCTACGAACACCGGGGAGCTGTTTTTT
>TRBJ2-1|TRBV29-1|NA|NA
CSVDRGYNEQFF
TGCAGCGTAGACCGGGGCTACAATGAGCAGTTCTTC
>TRBJ2-1|TRBV11-2|NA|NA
CASSSQGSEQFF
TGTGCCAGCAGCTCACAGGGTAGTGAGCAGTTCTTC
>TRBJ1-5|TRBV6-5|NA|NA
CASSYLGDNQPQHF
TGTGCCAGCAGTTACCTAGGGGACAATCAGCCCCAGCATTTT
>TRBJ2-1|TRBV2|NA|NA
CASSRTGRGESYNEQFF
TGTGCCAGCAGCCGTACCGGCAGGGGCGAGTCCTACAATGAGCAGTTCTTC
>TRBJ2-1|TRBV6-4|NA|NA
CASSKNWDSNNEQFF
TGTGCCAGCAGTAAAAACTGGGACTCTAACAATGAGCAGTTCTTC
>TRBJ2-3|TRBV9|NA|NA
CASTRGLFTDTQYF
TGTGCCAGCACCCGGGGACTGTTCACAGATACGCAGTATTTT
>TRBJ2-7|TRBV27|TRBD1|NA
CASWTGDYEQYF
TGTGCCAGTTGGACAGGGGACTACGAGCAGTACTTC
>TRBJ1-2|TRBV5-8|NA|NA
CASSSSSRGYTF
TGTGCCAGCAGCTCAAGTTCCAGGGGCTACACCTTC
>TRBJ2-5|TRBV2|TRBD1|once
CASNRGDEETQYF
TGTGCCAGCAACAGGGGGGATGAAGAGACCCAGTACTTC
>TRBJ1-2|TRBV6-5|TRBD1|NA
CASSRQGGGYTF
TGTGCCAGCAGCCGACAGGGAGGCGGCTACACCTTC
>TRBJ1-1|TRBV7-6|TRBD1|NA
CASSLVVQGSMNTEAFF
TGTGCCAGCAGCTTAGTGGTACAGGGGTCCATGAACACTGAAGCTTTCTTT
>TRBJ2-7|TRBV30|NA|NA
CAWTTGSLQYF
TGTGCCTGGACCACAGGGTCGTTGCAGTACTTC
>TRBJ1-5|TRBV25-1|NA|few
CASSGGHNSNQPQHF
TGTGCCAGCAGTGGAGGGCATAATAGCAATCAGCCCCAGCATTTT
>TRBJ1-2|TRBV4-1|TRBD1|NA
CASSQGGQATPRGYTF
TGCGCCAGCAGCCAAGGAGGACAGGCGACTCCTAGAGGCTACACCTTC
>TRBJ2-1|TRBV6-6|NA|NA
CASFVGHEQFF
TGTGCCAGCTTCGTGGGGCATGAGCAGTTCTTC
>TRBJ1-4|TRBV5-1|TRBD1|NA
CASSSGQAPENEKLFF
TGCGCCAGCAGCTCCGGACAGGCCCCGGAGAATGAAAAACTGTTTTTT
>TRBJ1-1|TRBV6-5|NA|few
CASSYRGPSNTEAFF
TGTGCCAGCAGTTACCGGGGTCCTTCGAACACTGAAGCTTTCTTT
>TRBJ2-5|TRBV19|TRBD1|NA
CASSNQGANEQYF
TGTGCCAGTAGTAACCAGGGGGCAAATGAGCAGTACTTC
>TRBJ2-7|TRBV6-5|NA|NA
CASSPSDTYEQYF
TGTGCCAGCAGTCCGTCCGACACCTACGAGCAGTACTTC